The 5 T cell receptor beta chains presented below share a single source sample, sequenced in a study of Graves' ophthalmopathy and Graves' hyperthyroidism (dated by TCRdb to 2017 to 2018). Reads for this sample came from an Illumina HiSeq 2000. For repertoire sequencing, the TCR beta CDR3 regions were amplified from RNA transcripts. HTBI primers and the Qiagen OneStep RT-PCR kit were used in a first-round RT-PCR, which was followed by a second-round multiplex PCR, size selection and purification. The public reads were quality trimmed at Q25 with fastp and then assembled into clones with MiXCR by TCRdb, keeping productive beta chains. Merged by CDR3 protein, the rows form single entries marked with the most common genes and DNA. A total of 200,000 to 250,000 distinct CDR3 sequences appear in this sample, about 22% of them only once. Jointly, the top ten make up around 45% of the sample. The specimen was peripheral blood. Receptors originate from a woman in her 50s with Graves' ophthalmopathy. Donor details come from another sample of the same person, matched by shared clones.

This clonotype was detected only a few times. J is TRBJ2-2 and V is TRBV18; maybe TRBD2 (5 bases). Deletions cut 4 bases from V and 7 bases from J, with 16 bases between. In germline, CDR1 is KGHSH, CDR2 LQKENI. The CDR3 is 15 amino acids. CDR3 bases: TGTGCCAGCTCACAATCACCGGGAACCCTCGGGGAGCTGTTTTTT. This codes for CASSQSPGTLGELFF. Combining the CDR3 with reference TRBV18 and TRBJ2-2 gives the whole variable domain NAGVMQNPRHLVRRRGQEARLRCSPMKGHSHVYWYRQLPEEGLKFMVYLQKENIIDESGMPKERFSAEFPKEGPSILRIQQVVRGDSAAYFCASSQSPGTLGELFFGEGSRLTVL.

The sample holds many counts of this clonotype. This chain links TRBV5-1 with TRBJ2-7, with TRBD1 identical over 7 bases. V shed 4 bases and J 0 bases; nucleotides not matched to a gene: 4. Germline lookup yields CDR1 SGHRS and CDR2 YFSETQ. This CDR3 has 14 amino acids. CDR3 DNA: TGCGCCAGCAGCGCCGGGACAGTCTCCTACGAGCAGTACTTC. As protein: CASSAGTVSYEQYF.

The CDR3 DNA is TGTGCCAGCAGCTTAGGGGGGGGCGCGTACGAGCAGTACTTC. It encodes CASSLGGGAYEQYF. The chain carries TRBV11-2 and TRBJ2-7; weak D call: TRBD2 (7 bases). The V end lost 1 base, the J end lost 4 bases, and 11 bases lay between the germline ends. The CDR3 extends over 14 amino acids. Germline CDR1 and CDR2: SGHAT and FQNNGV.

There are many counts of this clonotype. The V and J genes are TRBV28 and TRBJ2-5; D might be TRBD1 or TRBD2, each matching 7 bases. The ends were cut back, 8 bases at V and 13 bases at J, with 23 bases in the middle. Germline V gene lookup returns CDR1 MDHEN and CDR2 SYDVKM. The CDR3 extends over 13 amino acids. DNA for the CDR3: TGTGCCAGCGTGGGATTCGAGGGGAGGGGGCCGTACTTC. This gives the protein CASVGFEGRGPYF.

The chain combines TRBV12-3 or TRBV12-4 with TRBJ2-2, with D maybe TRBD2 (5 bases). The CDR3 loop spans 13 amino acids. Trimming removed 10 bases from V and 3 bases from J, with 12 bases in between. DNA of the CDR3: TGTGCCATTCATCGGGGTGACACCGGGGAGCTGTTTTTT. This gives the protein CAIHRGDTGELFF.